These 23 T cell receptor beta chains were sequenced from one sample in a study of CD8+ T cells in alopecia areata. RNA, once extracted, was reverse transcribed into cDNA for use as the sequencing template. Assay used: immunoSEQ multiplex PCR; TCRdb lists only in-frame clones, some missing. The sample has 90,000 to 120,000 clones, roughly 89% seen once. The sample's treatment: oral pan-JAK inhibitor, 5-10 mg twice daily. Here the sequenced sample was CD8+ T cells sorted from blood, taken at week 24, from a patient treated with tofacitinib. The receptors shown here come from a human donor with alopecia areata.

The chain joins TRBV29-1 to TRBJ2-7; D is uncertain. The CDR3 is made up of 11 amino acids. Trimming removed 6 bases at V and 8 bases at J, with 14 bases between. Germline CDR1 and CDR2: SQVTM and ANQGSEA. CDR3: CSVTSETQQYF. CDR3 nucleotides: TGCAGCGTGACCTCAGAGACCCAGCAGTACTTC.

The rearrangement links TRBV6-5 to TRBJ1-6; TRBD1 matches 7 bases. Germline CDR1 reads MNHEY; CDR2 reads SVGAGI. The CDR3 spans 16 residues. The V segment lost 0 bases and the J segment 7 bases; nucleotides outside the gene matches: 6. CDR3 in DNA: TGTGCCAGCAGTTACTCCCTACAGGGGAGGAATTCACCCCTCCACTTT. Its translation: CASSYSLQGRNSPLHF.

About this clone itself: Other DNA sequences in the sample encode the same CDR3. This chain joins TRBV7-9 and TRBJ2-7, with D perhaps TRBD2 (6 bases). This CDR3 contains 13 residues. V was clipped by 4 bases and J by 4 bases, with 11 bases between them. CDR1 SEHNR and CDR2 FQNEAQ come from the germline V gene (reference sequence). This CDR3 reads CASSSPGGYEQYF. CDR3 bases: TGTGCCAGCAGCTCCCCCGGGGGTTACGAGCAGTACTTC.

The chain recombines TRBV4-1 with TRBJ2-3; 10 bases are a match to TRBD2. Germline loops: CDR1 MGHRA, CDR2 YSYEKL. The CDR3 spans 15 residues. V shed 1 base and J 6 bases; nucleotides not matched to a gene: 4. The CDR3 DNA follows: TGCGCCAGCAGCCAAGGCCCAGCGGGGGGGGATACGCAGTATTTT. Its translation is CASSQGPAGGDTQYF.

This rearrangement joins TRBV2 to TRBJ2-5; D is uncertain. Trimming pared 7 bases from V and 7 bases from J, leaving 10 bases between. The CDR3 totals 11 residues. Germline values: CDR1 SNHLY, CDR2 FYNNEI. CDR3 residues: CASTSPRTQYF. In nucleotides, the CDR3 is TGTGCCAGCACCTCCCCGCGGACCCAGTACTTC.

This chain joins TRBV6-1 and TRBJ2-7; 7 nucleotides align to TRBD1. The CDR3 loop spans 15 amino acids. V was pared by 1 base and J by 1 base, with 4 bases of the junction left unmatched. CDR1 is MNHNS and CDR2 is SASEGT in the germline V gene. The CDR3, as DNA: TGTGCCAGCAGTGAAGACAGGGGACCTTCCTACGAGCAGTACTTC. Translating gives CASSEDRGPSYEQYF.

CDR3 sequence reads: CASSLDRDSYSYNEQFF. CDR3 DNA sequence: TGTGCCAGCAGCTTGGACAGAGACTCTTACTCCTACAATGAGCAGTTCTTC. The chain combines TRBV5-6 with TRBJ2-1; D unclear. Trimming removed 0 bases from V and 0 bases from J, with 13 bases in between. Germline CDR1 is SGHDT and CDR2 is YYEEEE. This CDR3 is 17 amino acids long.

This chain connects TRBV30 to TRBJ2-7, with 9 bases that match TRBD1. Trimming at V came to 2 bases and at J to 4 bases, leaving 3 bases not matched to a gene. Germline V gives CDR1 GTSNPN, CDR2 SVGIG (reference sequence). The length of the CDR3 is 13 residues. For the CDR3, the DNA is TGTGCCTGGAGTTCCGGGACAGGGTACGAGCAGTACTTC. Translating it yields CAWSSGTGYEQYF.

This chain uses TRBV9 with TRBJ2-3; D uncertain. Germline V gene lookup returns CDR1 SGDLS and CDR2 YYNGEE. V lost 3 bases and J lost 0, with 11 bases in between. The CDR3 has 15 amino acids. CDR3 sequence: CASSGPEGSTDTQYF. The CDR3 nucleotides read TGTGCCAGCAGCGGACCGGAAGGCAGCACAGATACGCAGTATTTT.

The chain is built from TRBV5-4 and TRBJ2-1; 8 positions match TRBD2. Germline CDR1 and CDR2: SGHNT and YYREEE (reference sequence). CDR3 length: 14 residues. J was trimmed by 5 bases and V by 4 bases; bases with no gene match: 5. Here the CDR3 reads CASSLGGVNNEQFF. In nucleotides, the CDR3 is TGTGCCAGCAGCCTCGGGGGGGTAAACAATGAGCAGTTCTTC.

V is TRBV29-1 and J is TRBJ2-6; 10 bases align to TRBD1. CDR1 is SQVTM, CDR2 ANQGSEA, per germline. J gave up 1 base and V 0 bases, and 15 bases lay outside the gene matches. The CDR3 extends over 21 amino acids. CDR3 region: CSVEDPGDRGRVQSGANVLTF. The CDR3 nucleotides read TGCAGCGTTGAAGACCCAGGAGACAGGGGGCGCGTACAATCTGGGGCCAACGTCCTGACTTTC.

This clone came up once. The genes are TRBV7-8 and TRBJ1-1; D is perhaps TRBD1 (5 bases). The length of the CDR3 is 14 residues. The germline V gene encodes CDR1 SGHVS and CDR2 FQNEAQ. Trimming took off 0 bases at V and 0 bases at J, with 5 bases between the two ends. The CDR3 loop reads CASSLAGVNTEAFF. CDR3 bases: TGTGCCAGCAGCTTAGCAGGGGTGAACACTGAAGCTTTCTTT.

The chain carries TRBV4-3 and TRBJ2-7; 8 bases align to TRBD2. The CDR3 has 17 amino acids. Germline loops: CDR1 LGHNA, CDR2 YSLEER. V gave up 0 bases and J gave up 0 bases; unmatched junction bases: 7. The CDR3 DNA is TGCGCCAGCAGCCAAGATGTAAGGACTAGCATCTCCTACGAGCAGTACTTC. The encoded protein is CASSQDVRTSISYEQYF.

The V gene is TRBV11-2, the J gene TRBJ2-7; TRBD2 aligns across 11 bases. Trimming cost V 0 bases and J 9 bases; bases outside gene matches: 16. The CDR3 extends over 18 amino acids. Germline-derived CDR1 and CDR2 are SGHAT and FQNNGV. CDR3 amino acids: CASSLDLAGGYPTFGQYF. In nucleotides, the CDR3 is TGTGCCAGCAGCTTAGATCTAGCGGGGGGCTACCCTACGTTTGGGCAGTACTTC.

This sequence joins TRBV29-1 and TRBJ2-2, with TRBD1 matching over 7 bases. Trimming at V came to 4 bases and at J to 2 bases, leaving 4 bases not matched to a gene. The CDR3 length is 14 residues. Germline CDR1 and CDR2: SQVTM and ANQGSEA. The CDR3 here is CSVVDRLNTGELFF. The CDR3, as DNA: TGCAGCGTTGTGGACAGGTTAAACACCGGGGAGCTGTTTTTT.

This chain links TRBV5-6 with TRBJ2-4; no clear D gene. Per germline, CDR1 SGHDT and CDR2 YYEEEE. The CDR3 totals 11 residues. The germline V and J ends were trimmed by 6 bases and 4 bases, with 5 bases remaining between them. The CDR3 protein is CASTKKNIQYF. As DNA, the CDR3 is TGTGCCAGCACCAAAAAAAACATTCAGTACTTC.

The chain uses TRBV29-1 and TRBJ1-2; D possibly corresponds to TRBD1 (5 bases). From germline, CDR1 is SQVTM and CDR2 ANQGSEA. V lost 7 bases to trimming and J lost 1 base, with 16 bases between them. The CDR3 covers 14 residues. The DNA for the CDR3 is TGCAGCGCCCGGGGCTCGGGACGTAACTATGGCTACACCTTC. This translates into CSARGSGRNYGYTF. Combining the CDR3 with reference TRBV29-1 and TRBJ1-2 gives the whole variable domain SAVISQKPSRDICQRGTSLTIQCQVDSQVTMMFWYRQQPGQSLTLIATANQGSEATYESGFVIDKFPISRPNLTFSTLTVSNMSPEDSSIYLCSARGSGRNYGYTFGSGTRLTVV.

The genes are TRBV4-3 and TRBJ2-3; unclear D gene. The CDR3 extends over 14 amino acids. Trimming cost V 0 bases and J 2 bases, with 6 bases left between them. Germline-derived CDR1 and CDR2 are LGHNA and YSLEER. CDR3 sequence reads: CASSQEANTDTQYF. The CDR3 DNA follows: TGCGCCAGCAGCCAAGAAGCCAACACAGATACGCAGTATTTT.

The chain recombines TRBV4-3 with TRBJ2-1; possible D gene TRBD2, 6 bases. The CDR3 runs 13 residues. Germline CDR1 is LGHNA and CDR2 is YSLEER. The V end was cut by 1 base, the J end by 10 bases, with 11 bases between. CDR3 coding DNA: TGCGCCAGCAGCCAAGGCCCCAGCGGGGAGCAGTTCTTC. This encodes CASSQGPSGEQFF.

The J gene is TRBJ2-2, the V gene TRBV5-1; maybe TRBD1 (6 bases). The ends were cut back, 4 bases at V and 2 bases at J, with 12 bases in the middle. CDR1 is SGHRS, CDR2 YFSETQ, per germline. The CDR3 loop spans 15 amino acids. The CDR3 coding sequence is TGCGCCAGCAGCCAATACAGGGAAAACACCGGGGAGCTGTTTTTT. Amino acids: CASSQYRENTGELFF.

The chain uses TRBV27 and TRBJ1-1; tentative D call: TRBD1 (5 bases). V lost 4 bases and J 11 bases, leaving 11 bases between the germline ends. This CDR3 is built from 11 residues. Germline V lookup: CDR1 MNHEY, CDR2 SMNVEV (reference sequence). CDR3 DNA sequence: TGTGCCAGCAGTTCCGGGGCCGGGGCTTTCTTT. As protein: CASSSGAGAFF.

This chain joins TRBV6-5 and TRBJ2-5; 7 nucleotides agree with TRBD2. The CDR3 has 14 residues. The J segment lost 2 bases and the V segment lost 5 bases, leaving 5 bases of the junction unmatched. Germline V gives CDR1 MNHEY, CDR2 SVGAGI. The CDR3 sequence is CASSPGGRQETQYF. The DNA for the CDR3 is TGTGCCAGCAGTCCGGGGGGACGACAAGAGACCCAGTACTTC.

This chain uses TRBV29-1 with TRBJ2-1; 14 bases fit TRBD2. Trimming at V came to 5 bases and at J to 8 bases, leaving 5 bases not matched to a gene. The germline gives CDR1 SQVTM, CDR2 ANQGSEA. The CDR3 contains 14 residues. The CDR3 loop is CSVLGTSGGDEQFF. DNA for the CDR3: TGCAGCGTTCTTGGGACTAGCGGGGGCGATGAGCAGTTCTTC.